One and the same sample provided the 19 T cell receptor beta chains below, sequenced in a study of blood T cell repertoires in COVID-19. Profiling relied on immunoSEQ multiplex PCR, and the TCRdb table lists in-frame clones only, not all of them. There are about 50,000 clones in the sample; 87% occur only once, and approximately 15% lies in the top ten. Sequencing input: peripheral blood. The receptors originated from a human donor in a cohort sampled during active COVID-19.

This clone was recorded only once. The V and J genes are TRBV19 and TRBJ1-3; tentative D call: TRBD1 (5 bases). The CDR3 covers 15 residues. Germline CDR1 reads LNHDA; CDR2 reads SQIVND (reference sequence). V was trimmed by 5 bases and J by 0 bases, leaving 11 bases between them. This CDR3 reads CASSDRQTSGNTIYF. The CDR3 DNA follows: TGTGCCAGTAGTGACAGACAGACCTCTGGAAACACCATATATTTT. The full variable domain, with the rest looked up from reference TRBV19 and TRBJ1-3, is DGGITQSPKYLFRKEGQNVTLSCEQNLNHDAMYWYRQDPGQGLRLIYYSQIVNDFQKGDIAEGYSVSREKKESFPLTVTSAQKNPTAFYLCASSDRQTSGNTIYFGEGSWLTVV.

CDR3 bases: TGTGCCAGCAGTGAAGGTGGGGGCGGAACAGATACGCAGTATTTT. Translating gives CASSEGGGGTDTQYF. V is TRBV6-4 and J is TRBJ2-3, with D maybe TRBD1 (6 bases). V dropped 3 bases and J dropped 3 bases, with 13 bases sitting between them. CDR1 and CDR2 from the germline V gene are MRHNA and SNTAGT. The CDR3 runs 15 residues.

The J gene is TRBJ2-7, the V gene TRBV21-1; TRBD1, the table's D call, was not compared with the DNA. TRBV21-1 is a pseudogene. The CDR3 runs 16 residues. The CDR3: CASSKVARGVPYEQYF. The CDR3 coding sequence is TGTGCCAGCAGCAAAGTGGCCAGGGGGGTCCCCTACGAGCAGTACTTC.

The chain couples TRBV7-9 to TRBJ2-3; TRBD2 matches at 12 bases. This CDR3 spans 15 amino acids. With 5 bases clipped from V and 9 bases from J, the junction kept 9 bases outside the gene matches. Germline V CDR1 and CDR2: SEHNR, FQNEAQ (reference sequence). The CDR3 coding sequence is TGTGCCAGCAGCCCACTAGCGGGGGGCCCGAGCACGCAGTATTTT. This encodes CASSPLAGGPSTQYF.

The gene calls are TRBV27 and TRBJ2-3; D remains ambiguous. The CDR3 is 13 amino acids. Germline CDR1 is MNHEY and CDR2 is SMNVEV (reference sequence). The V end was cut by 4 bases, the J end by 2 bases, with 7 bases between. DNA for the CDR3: TGTGCCAGCAGTTCCGAACTCACAGATACGCAGTATTTT. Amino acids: CASSSELTDTQYF.

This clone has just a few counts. CDR3 bases: TGTGCCACCAGCAGAGAGCCTATACCCACCGGGGAGCTGTTTTTT. Translating it yields CATSREPIPTGELFF. The chain recombines TRBV15 with TRBJ2-2; D ambiguous. V was pared by 0 bases and J by 4 bases, with 9 bases between. Germline CDR1 LNHNV, CDR2 YYDKDF (reference sequence). CDR3 length: 15 amino acids.

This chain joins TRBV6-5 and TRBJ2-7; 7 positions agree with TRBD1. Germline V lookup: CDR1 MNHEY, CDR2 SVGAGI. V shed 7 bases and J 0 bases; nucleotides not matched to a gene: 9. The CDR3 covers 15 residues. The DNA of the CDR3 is TGTGCCAGCACCCAGGGAACAGGGGCCTCCTACGAGCAGTACTTC. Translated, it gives CASTQGTGASYEQYF.

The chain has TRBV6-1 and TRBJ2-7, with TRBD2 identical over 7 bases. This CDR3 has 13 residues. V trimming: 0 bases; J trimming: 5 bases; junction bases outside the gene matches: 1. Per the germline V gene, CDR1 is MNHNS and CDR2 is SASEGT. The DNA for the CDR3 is TGTGCCAGCAGTGAAGCCGGGACTAACGAGCAGTACTTC. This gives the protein CASSEAGTNEQYF.

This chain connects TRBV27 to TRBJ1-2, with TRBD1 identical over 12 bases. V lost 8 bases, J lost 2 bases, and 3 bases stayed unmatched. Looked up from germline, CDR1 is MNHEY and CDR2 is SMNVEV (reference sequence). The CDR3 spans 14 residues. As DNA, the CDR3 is TGTGCCAGCGGGGGACAGGGGGCAAACTATGGCTACACCTTC. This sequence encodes CASGGQGANYGYTF.

The CDR3 DNA follows: TGTGCCAGCAGCGCGACAGGGGTTCGCACTGAAGCTTTCTTT. It yields the protein CASSATGVRTEAFF. The rearrangement joins TRBV7-8 to TRBJ1-1; 8 bases agree with TRBD1. Germline CDR1 SGHVS, CDR2 FQNEAQ. Germline trimming cut 5 bases from V and 4 bases from J; bases unmatched to any gene: 6. The CDR3 length is 14 residues.

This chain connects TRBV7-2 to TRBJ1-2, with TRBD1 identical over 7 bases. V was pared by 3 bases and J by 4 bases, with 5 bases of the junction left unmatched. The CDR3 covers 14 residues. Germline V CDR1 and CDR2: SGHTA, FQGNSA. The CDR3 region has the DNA TGTGCCAGCAGCTTCCCGGGACAGAGCTATGGCTACACCTTC. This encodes CASSFPGQSYGYTF.

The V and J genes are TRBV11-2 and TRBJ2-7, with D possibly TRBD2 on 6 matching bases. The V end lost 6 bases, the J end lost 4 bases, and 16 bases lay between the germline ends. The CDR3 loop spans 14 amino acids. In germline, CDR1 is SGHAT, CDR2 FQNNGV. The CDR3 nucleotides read TGTGCCAGCAGGACAGAAAGGGCGGGGTACGAGCAGTACTTC. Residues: CASRTERAGYEQYF. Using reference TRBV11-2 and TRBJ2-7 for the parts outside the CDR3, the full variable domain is EAGVAQSPRYKIIEKRQSVAFWCNPISGHATLYWYQQILGQGPKLLIQFQNNGVVDDSQLPKDRFSAERLKGVDSTLKIQPAKLEDSAVYLCASRTERAGYEQYFGPGTRLTVT.

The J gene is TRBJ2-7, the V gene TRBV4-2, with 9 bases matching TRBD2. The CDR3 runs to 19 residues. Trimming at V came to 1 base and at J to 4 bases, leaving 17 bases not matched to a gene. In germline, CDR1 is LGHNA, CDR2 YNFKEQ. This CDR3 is CASSQVWAEREATTYEQYF. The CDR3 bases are TGTGCCAGCAGCCAAGTCTGGGCGGAGCGGGAGGCAACTACTTACGAGCAGTACTTC.

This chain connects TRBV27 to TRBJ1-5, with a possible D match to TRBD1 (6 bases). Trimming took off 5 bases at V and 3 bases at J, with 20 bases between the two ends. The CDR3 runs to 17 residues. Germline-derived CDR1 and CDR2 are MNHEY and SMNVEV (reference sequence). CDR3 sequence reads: CASSPLILQGPNQPQHF. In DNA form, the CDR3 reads TGTGCCAGCAGTCCGTTAATATTACAGGGACCCAATCAGCCCCAGCATTTT.

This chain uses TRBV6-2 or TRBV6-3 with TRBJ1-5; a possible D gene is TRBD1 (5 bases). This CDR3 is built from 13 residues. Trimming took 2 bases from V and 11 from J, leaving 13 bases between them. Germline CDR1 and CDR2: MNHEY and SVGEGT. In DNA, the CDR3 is TGTGCCAGCAGTTACGGGGCCTTTAGGGCCCAGCATTTT. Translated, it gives CASSYGAFRAQHF.

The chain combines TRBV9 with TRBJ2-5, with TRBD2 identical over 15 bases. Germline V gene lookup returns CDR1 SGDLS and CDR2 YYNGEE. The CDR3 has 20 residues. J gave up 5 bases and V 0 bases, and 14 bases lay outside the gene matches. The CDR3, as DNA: TGTGCCAGCAGCGTAGGAGGGACTAGCGGGGGGTACCAACGGGAGGAGACCCAGTACTTC. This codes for CASSVGGTSGGYQREETQYF.

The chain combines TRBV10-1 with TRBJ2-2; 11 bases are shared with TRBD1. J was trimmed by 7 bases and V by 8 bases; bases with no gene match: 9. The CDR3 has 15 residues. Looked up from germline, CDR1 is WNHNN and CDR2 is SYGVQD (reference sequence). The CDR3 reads CASSAGQGGDGELFF. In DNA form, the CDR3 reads TGCGCCAGCTCAGCGGGACAGGGGGGAGACGGGGAGCTGTTTTTT.

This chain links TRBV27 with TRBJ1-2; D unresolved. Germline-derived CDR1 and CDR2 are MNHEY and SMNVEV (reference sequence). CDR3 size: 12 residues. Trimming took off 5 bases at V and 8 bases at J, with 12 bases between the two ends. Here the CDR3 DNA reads TGTGCCAGCAGTCCGGGGTTGGGAGGCTACACCTTC. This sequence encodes CASSPGLGGYTF.

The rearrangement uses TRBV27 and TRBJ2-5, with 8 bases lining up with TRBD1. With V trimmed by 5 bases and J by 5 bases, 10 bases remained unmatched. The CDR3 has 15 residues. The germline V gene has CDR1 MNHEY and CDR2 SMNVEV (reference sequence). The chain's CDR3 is CASSPWAGGTETQYF. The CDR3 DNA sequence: TGTGCCAGCAGTCCCTGGGCAGGGGGCACGGAGACCCAGTACTTC.